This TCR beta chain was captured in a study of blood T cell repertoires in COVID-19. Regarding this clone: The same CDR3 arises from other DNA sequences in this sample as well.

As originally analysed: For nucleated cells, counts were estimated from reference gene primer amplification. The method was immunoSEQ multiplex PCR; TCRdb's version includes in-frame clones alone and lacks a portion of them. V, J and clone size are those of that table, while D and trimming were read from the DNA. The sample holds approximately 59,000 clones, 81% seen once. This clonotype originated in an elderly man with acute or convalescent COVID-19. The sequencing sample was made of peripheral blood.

The CDR3 nucleotides are TGTGCCAGCAGCCTCGGACAGGGCACGAGTAACTATGGCTACACCTTC. Amino acids: CASSLGQGTSNYGYTF. This rearrangement joins TRBV7-9 to TRBJ1-2; 8 bases agree with TRBD1. V lost 5 bases, J lost 1 base, and 9 bases stayed unmatched. CDR1 is SEHNR and CDR2 is FQNEAQ in the germline V gene (reference sequence). The CDR3 sequence is 16 residues long.